This TCR beta chain was sequenced for a study of T cells in narcolepsy (dated by TCRdb to 2016 to 2019). Regarding the study in general: Patients with narcolepsy type 1 or type 2 (NT1, NT2) were enrolled in the study together with healthy control donors. To look for autoreactive T cells in narcolepsy patients that target self-antigens of hypocretin neurons (hypocretin, TRIB2), the study used TCR Vbeta sequencing to follow clonotypes in blood and CSF.

For TCR Vbeta sequencing, memory CD4+ T cells were sorted ex vivo from the peripheral blood of both healthy controls and narcolepsy patients. Reading the germline V gene gives CDR1 MNHNS and CDR2 SASEGT. Its CDR3 holds 16 amino acids, cysteine through phenylalanine. CDR3 DNA is the only sequence kept; it has 48 bases, read in frame from the first base. V is trimmed back by 5 bases and J by 5 bases, and the junction contains 8 bases that no gene match accounts for. The full study reports these points: Autoreactive clonotypes were reported to be detected serially in the blood of the same patients and of different patients, but not in the blood of healthy controls. Patients and controls had comparable numbers of sequenced blood memory CD4+ clonotypes, averaging about 37,000 and 33,000, respectively. HCRT-specific and TRIB2-specific autoreactive clonotypes were highlighted in plots that compared CD4+ T cell clonotypes in CSF versus blood from the same patient. Some blood memory CD4+ repertoires from patients and controls contained no sequences matching autoreactive T cell clones.

Libraries came from the immunoSEQ multiplex PCR assay. Sourced from immuneACCESS, this table was stored by TCRdb with only in-frame sequences that have V and J called. A share of the clones is absent; for the studies checked, an unresolved V gene accounts for under half, and the remainder has no known explanation. The sample table lists about 22,000 clones, over 70% of them with a count of one. 3.5% to 5% of the sample rests with the top ten. This clone has just one count. The antigen this receptor binds is unknown. The record has no base qualities; no much larger clone is one base away. The source is a human donor in good health. Sequenced input: memory (CD45RA-) CD4+ T cells from blood. The cell subset or site label here, explained by the study, means: memory T cells sorted ex vivo from peripheral blood. The rearrangement joined TRBV6-1 to TRBJ2-5; 13 of the junction bases match TRBD2. The encoded CDR3 is CASSKGLAGVGETQYF. The bases are TGTGCCAGCAGTAAAGGACTAGCGGGGGTCGGGGAGACCCAGTACTTC.